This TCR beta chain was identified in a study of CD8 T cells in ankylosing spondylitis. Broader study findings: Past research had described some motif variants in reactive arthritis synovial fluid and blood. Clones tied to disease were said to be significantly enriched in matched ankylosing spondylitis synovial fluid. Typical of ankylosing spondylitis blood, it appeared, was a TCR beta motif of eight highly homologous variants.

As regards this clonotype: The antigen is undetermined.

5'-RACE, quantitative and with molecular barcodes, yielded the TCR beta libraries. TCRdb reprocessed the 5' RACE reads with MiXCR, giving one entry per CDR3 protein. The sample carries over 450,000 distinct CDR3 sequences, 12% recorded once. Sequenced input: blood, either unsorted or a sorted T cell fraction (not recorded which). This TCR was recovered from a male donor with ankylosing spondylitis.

The CDR3 nucleotides are TGTGCCAGCAGCTTCGCACAGGGAAATTCACCCCTCCACTTT. Amino acid sequence: CASSFAQGNSPLHF. The genes are TRBV11-2 and TRBJ1-6; a possible D gene is TRBD1 (6 bases). The CDR3 length is 14 residues. The ends were cut back, 3 bases at V and 7 bases at J, with 10 bases in the middle. Germline CDR1 reads SGHAT; CDR2 reads FQNNGV. The variable domain in full, with the rest retrieved from reference TRBV11-2 and TRBJ1-6, is EAGVAQSPRYKIIEKRQSVAFWCNPISGHATLYWYQQILGQGPKLLIQFQNNGVVDDSQLPKDRFSAERLKGVDSTLKIQPAKLEDSAVYLCASSFAQGNSPLHFGNGTRLTVT.